This TCR beta chain was recorded in a study of T cell responses to AZD1222 COVID-19 vaccine. Study observations and caveats: Targets within unmutated variant regions were reportedly found for nearly half of spike-specific TCRs.

The germline V and J ends were trimmed by 8 bases and 4 bases, with 9 bases remaining between them. This CDR3 contains 13 residues. The germline V gene has CDR1 MNHEY and CDR2 SVGAGI. Clones were read by immunoSEQ multiplex PCR, and TCRdb kept only the in-frame ones, dropping some. The table records 75,000 to 100,000 clones, roughly 85% of them present only once. This clone was seen only a few times. Its matching antigen is unknown. The sequences come from peripheral blood, collected on day 0 of AZD1222 vaccination. The V call is TRBV6-5, the J call TRBJ1-6, with unresolved D. The sequence was collected from an adult in good health. The CDR3 coding sequence is TGTGCCAGCTTATGGGGATATAATTCACCCCTCCACTTT. It yields the protein CASLWGYNSPLHF.